Sequencing of this T cell receptor (beta chain) was carried out in a study of T cell responses to AZD1222 COVID-19 vaccine. Overall study results and limits: Most donors were white British and more were female, and clonal diversity was possibly underestimated. Epitopes outside B.1.351 and B.1.1.7 mutated regions reportedly drew nearly half of spike TCRs. Only after the peak T cell response were repertoires sampled. Spike regions recognized by vaccine-associated CD4 TCRs spanned the protein, led by 160-218 and 743-854.

The CDR3 has 13 residues. V lost 2 bases, J lost 0 bases, and 2 bases lay in between. On this clone: Antigen: not known.

Data came from immunoSEQ multiplex PCR; TCRdb stores just in-frame clones and leaves some out. The sample includes about 110,000 clones, more than 90% of them seen just once. The gene calls are TRBV12-3 or TRBV12-4 and TRBJ1-3; no definite D call. Sample: peripheral blood, taken on day 0 of AZD1222 vaccination. The source is an adult in good health. In DNA form, the CDR3 reads TGTGCCAGCAGTTTAAACTCTGGAAACACCATATATTTT. It encodes CASSLNSGNTIYF.